The T cell receptor beta chain described here comes from a study of blood T cell repertoires in COVID-19. Authors' data handling: How many nucleated cells were present was estimated from reference gene primer amplification. Generated by immunoSEQ multiplex PCR, the TCRdb table keeps only in-frame clones and is missing some. That table furnishes V, J and clone size, whereas the DNA furnished D and trimming. The sample records a few hundred thousand clones, roughly four fifths being singletons. Germline V gene lookup returns CDR1 SGHRS and CDR2 YFSETQ. The CDR3 covers 14 residues. V was trimmed by 4 bases and J by 3 bases, leaving 11 bases between them. In Seattle, patients joined the study during active infection and were tracked longitudinally.

Sequenced input: peripheral blood. This receptor was identified in an older woman with COVID-19, enrolled during active disease. V gene TRBV5-1 combines with J gene TRBJ2-1, with D possibly matching TRBD1 (5 bases). The CDR3 DNA is TGCGCCAGCAGCCTTGTGACAGACTACAATGAGCAGTTCTTC. Residues: CASSLVTDYNEQFF.